This record concerns one T cell receptor beta chain sequence. The sample comes from a study of long-term antiretroviral therapy in people with HIV. The run of the v3.0 immunoSEQ assay was at survey level. TCRdb's table, derived via immunoSEQ multiplex PCR, lists solely in-frame clones and lacks some. Of about 28,000 clones in the sample, over 75% are singletons; the top ten hold 4.1%. Each HIV participant was treated in the United States. Trimming removed 2 bases from V and 0 bases from J, with 12 bases in between. The CDR3 sequence is 16 residues long. CDR1 SGHTA and CDR2 FQGNSA come from the germline V gene.

The genes are TRBV7-2 and TRBJ2-3; the D gene is possibly TRBD2 (5 bases). The sample in question was unsorted PBMCs, obtained 0.5 years after starting antiretroviral therapy. This TCR was recovered from a woman in her late teens or twenties with HIV. The CDR3 sequence: CASSLNGMLSTDTQYF. Here the CDR3 DNA reads TGTGCCAGCAGCTTAAACGGGATGCTTAGCACAGATACGCAGTATTTT. The full variable domain, completed using reference TRBV7-2 and TRBJ2-3, is GAGVSQSPSNKVTEKGKDVELRCDPISGHTALYWYRQSLGQGLEFLIYFQGNSAPDKSGLPSDRFSAERTGGSVSTLTIQRTQQEDSAVYLCASSLNGMLSTDTQYFGPGTRLTVL.